This T cell receptor beta chain comes out of a study of blood T cells in healthy people across ages. Study-wide points: Diversity was higher, and naive CD4+ cells more numerous, in long-lived donors than in aged donors.

Alongside a J-beta primer mix, a sample-barcoded 5' primer served in a second PCR lasting about 6 to 11 cycles. Tagging of each cDNA molecule was performed by a template-switch adaptor with 12 random nucleotides. TCRdb processed the 5' RACE reads anew with MiXCR; each CDR3 protein has one entry. Of around 990,000 distinct CDR3 sequences listed, roughly 24% are singletons. CDR1 is SGHRS, CDR2 YFSETQ, per germline. The ends were cut back, 3 bases at V and 6 bases at J, with 15 bases in the middle. The length of the CDR3 is 14 residues. As for this clonotype: What it binds is not known.

These data were likewise used in another study, on T cells of mothers and their children. From that study: The donor cohort consisted of three healthy Caucasian mothers and their six children. The entire RNA extract went into cDNA synthesis at about 1.5 ug per 15 ul.

The sample consisted of blood. The TCR was taken from a girl aged 2 to 10 in good health. V usage is TRBV5-1 and J usage is TRBJ1-1; D unclear. The CDR3 sequence is CASSYEGLGSEAFF. The CDR3 DNA is TGCGCCAGCAGCTATGAGGGCCTGGGGTCTGAAGCTTTCTTT.